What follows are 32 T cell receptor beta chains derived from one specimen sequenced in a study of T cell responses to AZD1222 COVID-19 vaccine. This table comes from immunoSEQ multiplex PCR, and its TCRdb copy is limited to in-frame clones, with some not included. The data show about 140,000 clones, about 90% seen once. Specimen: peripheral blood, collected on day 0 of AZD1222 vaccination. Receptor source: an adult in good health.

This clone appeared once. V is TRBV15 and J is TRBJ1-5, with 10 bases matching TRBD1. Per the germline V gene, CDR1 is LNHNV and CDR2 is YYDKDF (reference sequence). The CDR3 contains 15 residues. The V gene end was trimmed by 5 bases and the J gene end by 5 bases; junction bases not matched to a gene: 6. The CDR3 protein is CATSSTGGIDQPQHF. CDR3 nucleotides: TGTGCCACCAGCTCGACAGGGGGCATCGATCAGCCCCAGCATTTT.

Here the CDR3 DNA reads TGCGCCAGCAGCCAAGATGGGGGAGTCGGCCAGCCCCAGCATTTT. Protein: CASSQDGGVGQPQHF. The V gene is TRBV4-3, the J gene TRBJ1-5; a possible D gene is TRBD1 (5 bases). The CDR3 contains 15 residues. In germline, CDR1 is LGHNA, CDR2 YSLEER. V lost 0 bases to trimming and J lost 7 bases, with 13 bases between them.

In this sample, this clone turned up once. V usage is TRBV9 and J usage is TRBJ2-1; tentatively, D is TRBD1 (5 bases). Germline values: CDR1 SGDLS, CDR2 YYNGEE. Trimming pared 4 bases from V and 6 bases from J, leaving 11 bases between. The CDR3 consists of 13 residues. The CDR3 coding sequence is TGTGCCAGCAGCCATCGACAGCTCAATGAGCAGTTCTTC. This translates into CASSHRQLNEQFF.

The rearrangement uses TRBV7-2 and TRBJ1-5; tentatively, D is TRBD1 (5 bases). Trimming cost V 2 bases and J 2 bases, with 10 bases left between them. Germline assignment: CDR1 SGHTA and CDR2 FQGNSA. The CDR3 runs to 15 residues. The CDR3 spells CASSLQGRGNQPQHF. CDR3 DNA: TGTGCCAGCAGCTTACAGGGAAGGGGCAATCAGCCCCAGCATTTT.

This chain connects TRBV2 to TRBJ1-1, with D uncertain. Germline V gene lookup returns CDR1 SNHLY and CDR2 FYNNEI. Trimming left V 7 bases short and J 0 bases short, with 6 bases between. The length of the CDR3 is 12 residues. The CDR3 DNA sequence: TGTGCCAGCATGATCGTGAACACTGAAGCTTTCTTT. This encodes CASMIVNTEAFF.

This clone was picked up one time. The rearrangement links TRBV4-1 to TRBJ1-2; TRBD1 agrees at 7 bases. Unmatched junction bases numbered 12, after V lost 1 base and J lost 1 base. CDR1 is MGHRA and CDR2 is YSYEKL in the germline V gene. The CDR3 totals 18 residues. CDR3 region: CASSQGARTGWINYGYTF. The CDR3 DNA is TGCGCCAGCAGCCAAGGGGCTCGGACAGGATGGATTAACTATGGCTACACCTTC.

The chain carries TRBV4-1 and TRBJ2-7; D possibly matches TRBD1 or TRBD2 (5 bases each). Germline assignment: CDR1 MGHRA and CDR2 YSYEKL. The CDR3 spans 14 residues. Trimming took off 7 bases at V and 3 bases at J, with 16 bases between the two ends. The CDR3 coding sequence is TGCGCCAGCACTCTCCGGGACGGAGACTACGAGCAGTACTTC. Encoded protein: CASTLRDGDYEQYF.

The CDR3 coding sequence is TGTGCCAGCAGCTTAGGGGCCCACTATGGCTACACCTTC. Translating it yields CASSLGAHYGYTF. This chain uses TRBV5-6 with TRBJ1-2; possible D gene TRBD1, 5 bases. The CDR3 length is 13 residues. Trimming removed 2 bases from V and 3 bases from J, with 8 bases in between. The V gene's germline CDR1 is SGHDT and CDR2 YYEEEE.

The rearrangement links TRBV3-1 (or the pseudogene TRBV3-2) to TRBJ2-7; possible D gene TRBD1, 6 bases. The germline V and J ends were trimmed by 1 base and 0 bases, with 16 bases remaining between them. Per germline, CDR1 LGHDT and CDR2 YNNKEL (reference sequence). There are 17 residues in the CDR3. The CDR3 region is CASSQGGQWITSYEQYF. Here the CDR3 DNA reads TGTGCCAGCAGCCAAGGAGGACAGTGGATAACCTCCTACGAGCAGTACTTC.

The CDR3 DNA reads as TGCGCCAGCAGCCTGACGGACTTCACAGATACGCAGTATTTT. This sequence encodes CASSLTDFTDTQYF. V gene TRBV5-1 combines with J gene TRBJ2-3; D might be TRBD2 (5 bases). This CDR3 contains 14 residues. The V and J ends lost 4 bases and 2 bases respectively, with 11 bases between them. Germline V gene sequence: CDR1 SGHRS, CDR2 YFSETQ.

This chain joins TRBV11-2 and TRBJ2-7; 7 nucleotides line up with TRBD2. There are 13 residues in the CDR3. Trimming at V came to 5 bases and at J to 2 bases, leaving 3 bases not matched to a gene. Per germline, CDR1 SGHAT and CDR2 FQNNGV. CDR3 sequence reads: CASSPSGAYEQYF. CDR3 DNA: TGTGCCAGCAGCCCCAGCGGGGCCTACGAGCAGTACTTC. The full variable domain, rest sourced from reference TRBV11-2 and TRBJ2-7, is EAGVAQSPRYKIIEKRQSVAFWCNPISGHATLYWYQQILGQGPKLLIQFQNNGVVDDSQLPKDRFSAERLKGVDSTLKIQPAKLEDSAVYLCASSPSGAYEQYFGPGTRLTVT.

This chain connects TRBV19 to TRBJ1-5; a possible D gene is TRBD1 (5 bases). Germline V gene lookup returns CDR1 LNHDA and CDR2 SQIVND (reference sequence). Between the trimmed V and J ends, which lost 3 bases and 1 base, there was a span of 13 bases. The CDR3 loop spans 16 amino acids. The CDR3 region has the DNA TGTGCCAGTAGTATTCTGAGGGGACGGAGCAATCAGCCCCAGCATTTT. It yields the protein CASSILRGRSNQPQHF.

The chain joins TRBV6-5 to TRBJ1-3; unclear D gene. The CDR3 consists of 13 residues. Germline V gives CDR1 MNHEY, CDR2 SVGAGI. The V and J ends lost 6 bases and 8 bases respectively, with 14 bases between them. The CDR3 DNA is TGTGCCAGCAGCCCAGGAAACGTGGACACCATATATTTT. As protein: CASSPGNVDTIYF.

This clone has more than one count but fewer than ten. The CDR3 DNA reads as TGTGCCAGCGACGGGGAAGCTTTCTTT. It is translated as CASDGEAFF. This chain joins TRBV21-1 and TRBJ1-1. TRBV21-1 is labeled a pseudogene. The CDR3 runs to 9 residues.

This chain's CDR3 is CASMARTNTEAFF. The DNA for the CDR3 is TGTGCCAGTATGGCCAGGACGAACACTGAAGCTTTCTTT. The V and J genes are TRBV19 and TRBJ1-1; D remains ambiguous. Germline CDR1 and CDR2: LNHDA and SQIVND (reference sequence). Trimming shortened V by 7 bases and J by 1 base, and 10 bases separated the two germline ends. The CDR3 has 13 residues.

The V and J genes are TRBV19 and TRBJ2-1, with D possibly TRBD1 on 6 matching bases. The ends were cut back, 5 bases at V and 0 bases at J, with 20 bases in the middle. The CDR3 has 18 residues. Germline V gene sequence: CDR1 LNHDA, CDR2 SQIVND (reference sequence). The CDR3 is CASSDSRGKGSSYNEQFF. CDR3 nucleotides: TGTGCCAGTAGTGACTCGAGGGGGAAGGGGAGCTCCTACAATGAGCAGTTCTTC.

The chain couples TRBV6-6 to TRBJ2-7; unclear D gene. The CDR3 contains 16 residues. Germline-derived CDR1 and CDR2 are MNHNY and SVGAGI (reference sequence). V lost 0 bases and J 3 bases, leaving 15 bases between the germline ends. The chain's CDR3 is CASSYSLEVVGYEQYF. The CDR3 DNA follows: TGTGCCAGCAGTTACTCACTCGAGGTGGTTGGCTACGAGCAGTACTTC.

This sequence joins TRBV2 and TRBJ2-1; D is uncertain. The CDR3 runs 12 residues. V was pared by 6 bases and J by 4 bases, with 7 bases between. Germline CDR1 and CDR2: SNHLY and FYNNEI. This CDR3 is CASRSGYNEQFF. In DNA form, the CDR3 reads TGTGCCAGCAGATCCGGGTACAATGAGCAGTTCTTC.

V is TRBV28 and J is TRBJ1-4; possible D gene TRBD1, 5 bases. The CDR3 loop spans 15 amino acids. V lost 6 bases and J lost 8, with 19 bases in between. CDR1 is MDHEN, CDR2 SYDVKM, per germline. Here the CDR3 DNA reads TGTGCCAGCAGAAATACAGGATTTCGCTCGGAAAAACTGTTTTTT. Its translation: CASRNTGFRSEKLFF.

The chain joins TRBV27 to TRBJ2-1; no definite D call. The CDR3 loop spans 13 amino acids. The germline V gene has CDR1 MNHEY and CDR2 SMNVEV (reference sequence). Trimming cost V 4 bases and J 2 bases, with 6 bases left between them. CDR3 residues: CASSSSPYNEQFF. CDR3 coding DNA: TGTGCCAGCAGTTCCTCCCCCTACAATGAGCAGTTCTTC.

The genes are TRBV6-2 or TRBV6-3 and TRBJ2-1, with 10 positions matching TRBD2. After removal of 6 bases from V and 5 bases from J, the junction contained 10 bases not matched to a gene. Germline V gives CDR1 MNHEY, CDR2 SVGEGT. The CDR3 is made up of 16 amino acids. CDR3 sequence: CASSLSAGGLNNEQFF. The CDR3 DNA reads TGTGCCAGCAGCCTCTCAGCGGGAGGGTTAAACAATGAGCAGTTCTTC.

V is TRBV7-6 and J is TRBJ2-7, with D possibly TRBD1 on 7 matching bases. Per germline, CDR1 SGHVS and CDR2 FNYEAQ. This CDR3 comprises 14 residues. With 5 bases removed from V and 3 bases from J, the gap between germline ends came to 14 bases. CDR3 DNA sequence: TGTGCCAGCAGCGCGCGGGACAGTATCTACGAGCAGTACTTC. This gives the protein CASSARDSIYEQYF.

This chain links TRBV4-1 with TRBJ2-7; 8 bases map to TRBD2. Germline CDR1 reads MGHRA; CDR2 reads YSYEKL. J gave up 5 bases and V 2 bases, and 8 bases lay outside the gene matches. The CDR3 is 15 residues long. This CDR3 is CASSQWGLEGNEQYF. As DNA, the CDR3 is TGCGCCAGCAGCCAATGGGGACTAGAAGGAAACGAGCAGTACTTC.

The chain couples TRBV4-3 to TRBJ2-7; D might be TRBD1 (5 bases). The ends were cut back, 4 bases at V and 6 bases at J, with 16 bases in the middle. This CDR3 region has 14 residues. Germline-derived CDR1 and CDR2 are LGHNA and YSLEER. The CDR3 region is CASSPRTLWGEQYF. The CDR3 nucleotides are TGCGCCAGCAGCCCTCGGACACTTTGGGGCGAGCAGTACTTC.

CDR3 bases: TGTGCCAGCAGCTCGATCTACAGGGGGCTTTCGACAGATACGCAGTATTTT. Encoded protein: CASSSIYRGLSTDTQYF. The chain has TRBV11-2 and TRBJ2-3; 9 nucleotides line up with TRBD1. This CDR3 spans 17 amino acids. The germline gives CDR1 SGHAT, CDR2 FQNNGV. The V and J ends lost 4 bases and 3 bases, in that order; junction bases with no gene match: 11.

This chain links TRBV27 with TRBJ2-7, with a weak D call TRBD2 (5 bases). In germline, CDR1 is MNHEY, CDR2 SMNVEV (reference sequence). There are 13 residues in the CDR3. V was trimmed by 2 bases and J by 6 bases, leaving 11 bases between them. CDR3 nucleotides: TGTGCCAGCAGTTTAGCGAGTCGGGGCGAGCAGTACTTC. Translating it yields CASSLASRGEQYF.

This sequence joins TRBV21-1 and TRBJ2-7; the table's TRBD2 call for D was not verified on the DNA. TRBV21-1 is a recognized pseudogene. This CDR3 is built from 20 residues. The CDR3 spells CASSTPTRTSGRAVISEQYF. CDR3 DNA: TGTGCCAGCAGCACGCCGACCCGGACTAGCGGGAGGGCCGTAATTTCCGAGCAGTACTTC.

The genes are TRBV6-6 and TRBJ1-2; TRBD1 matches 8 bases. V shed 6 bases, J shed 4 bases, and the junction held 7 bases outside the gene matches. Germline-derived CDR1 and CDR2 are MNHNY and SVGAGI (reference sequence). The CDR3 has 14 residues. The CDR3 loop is CASRHGQGAYGYTF. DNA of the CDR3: TGTGCCAGCAGACATGGACAGGGCGCCTATGGCTACACCTTC.

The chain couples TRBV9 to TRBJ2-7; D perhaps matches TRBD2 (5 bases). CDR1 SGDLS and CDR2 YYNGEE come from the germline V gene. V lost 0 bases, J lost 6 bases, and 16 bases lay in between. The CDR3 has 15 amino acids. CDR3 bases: TGTGCCAGCAGCGTAGGGCACGGGGTTAACTTCGAGCAGTACTTC. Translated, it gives CASSVGHGVNFEQYF.

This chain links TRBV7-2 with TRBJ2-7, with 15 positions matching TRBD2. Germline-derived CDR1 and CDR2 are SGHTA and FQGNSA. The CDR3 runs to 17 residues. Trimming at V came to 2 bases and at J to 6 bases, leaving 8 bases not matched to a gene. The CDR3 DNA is TGTGCCAGCAGCTTAAGGGGGACTAGCGGGAGGTCGGCCGAGCAGTACTTC. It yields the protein CASSLRGTSGRSAEQYF.

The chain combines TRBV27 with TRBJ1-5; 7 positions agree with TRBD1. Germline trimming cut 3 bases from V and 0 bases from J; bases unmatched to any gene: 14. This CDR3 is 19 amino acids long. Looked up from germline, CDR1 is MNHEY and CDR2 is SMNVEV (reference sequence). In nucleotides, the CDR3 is TGTGCCAGCAGTTTTCTTGGCCCTTCCGGGACAGATAGCAATCAGCCCCAGCATTTT. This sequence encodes CASSFLGPSGTDSNQPQHF.

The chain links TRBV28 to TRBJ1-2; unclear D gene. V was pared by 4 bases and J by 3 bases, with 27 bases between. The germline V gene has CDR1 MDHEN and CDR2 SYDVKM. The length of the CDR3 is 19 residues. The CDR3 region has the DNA TGTGCCAGCAGTTCTATTATGTCGGGTCAGAGAGGGAGGGACTATGGCTACACCTTC. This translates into CASSSIMSGQRGRDYGYTF.